This T cell receptor beta chain was identified in a study of human T cells and chemical hapten exposure. In the study overall: Skin of the upper inner arm, approximately 2 cm by approximately 2 cm, received 2% DPC for sensitization. Chiefly women, the patients showed alopecia areata, totalis or universalis.

As for this clonotype: Antigen: not known.

Time point reported: patch test 1, 2 weeks after DPC sensitization. Treatment in this sample: therapeutic diphenylcyclopropenone sensitization with weekly scalp DPC. Unfractionated whole blood was the source from which total RNA was extracted. Whole-study results and caveats: There were significantly more large CDR3 similarity clusters among expanded TCRs than among controls.

A single record per CDR3 protein comes from TCRdb applying MiXCR to the RACE reads. The sample holds some 120,000 distinct CDR3 sequences, 9.5% to 13% seen once. Trimming removed 4 bases from V and 7 bases from J, with 13 bases in between. Germline loops: CDR1 SGHTA, CDR2 FQGNSA. CDR3 length: 13 amino acids. The clonotype comes from a woman aged 50 to 65 with alopecia areata. Some clones in this sample may be carry-over from other donors' samples. The chain recombines TRBV7-2 with TRBJ2-5; a weak D match, TRBD2 (5 bases). The material was whole blood, obtained in connection with sensitization to the hapten diphenylcyclopropenone (DPC). CDR3 in amino acids: CASSWTDKGTQYF. The CDR3 DNA is TGTGCCAGCAGCTGGACTGACAAGGGGACCCAGTACTTC.